This T cell receptor (beta chain) originates from a study of early T cells in non-severe SARS-CoV-2 infection. TCRdb ran MiXCR on the 5' RACE reads and lists one entry per CDR3 protein. The sample includes about 83,000 distinct CDR3 sequences, 9% to 15% of them seen just once. CDR3 length equals 18 residues. Germline CDR1 reads SGDLS; CDR2 reads YYNGEE. With 0 bases removed from V and 0 bases from J, the gap between germline ends came to 13 bases. This sequence originates from an adult who was a healthcare worker with PCR-confirmed SARS-CoV-2 infection or an uninfected control (not recorded which). This chain joins TRBV9 and TRBJ2-6; perhaps D is TRBD1 or TRBD2 (5 bases each). Sequenced material: whole blood. The CDR3 coding sequence is TGTGCCAGCAGCGTAGTGGGGACGGTGAGCTCTGGGGCCAACGTCCTGACTTTC. It yields the protein CASSVVGTVSSGANVLTF.